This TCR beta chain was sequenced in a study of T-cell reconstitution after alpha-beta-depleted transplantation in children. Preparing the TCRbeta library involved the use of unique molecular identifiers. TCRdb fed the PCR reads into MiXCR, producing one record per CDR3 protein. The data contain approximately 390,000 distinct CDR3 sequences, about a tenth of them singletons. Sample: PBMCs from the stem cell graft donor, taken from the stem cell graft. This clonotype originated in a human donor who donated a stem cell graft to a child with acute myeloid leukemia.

Written as DNA, the CDR3 is TGCGCCAGCAGCCAAACAATTGCAACTAATGAAAAACTGTTTTTT. This gives the protein CASSQTIATNEKLFF. The chain links TRBV4-1 to TRBJ1-4; D gene uncertain. The CDR3 loop spans 15 amino acids. V lost 2 bases, J lost 0 bases, and 7 bases lay in between. Per germline, CDR1 MGHRA and CDR2 YSYEKL.